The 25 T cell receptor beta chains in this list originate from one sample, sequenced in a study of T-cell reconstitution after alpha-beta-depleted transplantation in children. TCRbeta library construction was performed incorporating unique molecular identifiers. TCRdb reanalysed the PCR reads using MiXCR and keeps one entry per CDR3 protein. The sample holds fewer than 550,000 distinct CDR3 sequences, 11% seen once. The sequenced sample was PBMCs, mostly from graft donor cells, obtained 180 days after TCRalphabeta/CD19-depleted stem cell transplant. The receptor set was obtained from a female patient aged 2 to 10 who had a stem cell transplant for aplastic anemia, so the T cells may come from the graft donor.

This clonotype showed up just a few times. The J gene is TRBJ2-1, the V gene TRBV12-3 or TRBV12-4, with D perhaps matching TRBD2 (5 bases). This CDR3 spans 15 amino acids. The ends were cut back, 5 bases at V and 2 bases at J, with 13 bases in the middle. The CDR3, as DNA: TGTGCCAGCAGTGAAGAGCGGCTAACCTACAATGAGCAGTTCTTC. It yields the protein CASSEERLTYNEQFF.

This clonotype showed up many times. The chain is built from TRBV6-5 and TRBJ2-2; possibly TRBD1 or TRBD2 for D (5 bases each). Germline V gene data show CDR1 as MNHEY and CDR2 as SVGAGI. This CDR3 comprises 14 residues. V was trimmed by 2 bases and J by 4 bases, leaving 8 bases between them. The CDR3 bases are TGTGCCAGCAGTTACCGGGGCGCCACCGGGGAGCTGTTTTTT. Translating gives CASSYRGATGELFF.

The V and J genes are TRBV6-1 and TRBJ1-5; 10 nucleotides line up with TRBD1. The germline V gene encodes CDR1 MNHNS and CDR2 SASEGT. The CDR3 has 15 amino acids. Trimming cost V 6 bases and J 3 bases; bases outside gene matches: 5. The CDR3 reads CASSGTGENNQPQHF. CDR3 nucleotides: TGTGCCAGCAGCGGGACAGGGGAGAACAATCAGCCCCAGCATTTT.

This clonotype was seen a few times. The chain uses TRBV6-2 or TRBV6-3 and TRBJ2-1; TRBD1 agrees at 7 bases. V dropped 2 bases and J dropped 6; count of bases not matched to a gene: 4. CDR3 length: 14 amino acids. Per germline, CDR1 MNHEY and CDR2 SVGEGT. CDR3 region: CASSYLTGTNEQFF. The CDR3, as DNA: TGTGCCAGCAGTTACCTGACAGGGACCAATGAGCAGTTCTTC.

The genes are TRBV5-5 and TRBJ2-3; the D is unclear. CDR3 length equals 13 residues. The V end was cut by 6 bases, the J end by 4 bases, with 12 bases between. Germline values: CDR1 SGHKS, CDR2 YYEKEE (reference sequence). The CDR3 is CASNTWTADTQYF. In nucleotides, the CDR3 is TGTGCCAGCAACACATGGACCGCAGATACGCAGTATTTT.

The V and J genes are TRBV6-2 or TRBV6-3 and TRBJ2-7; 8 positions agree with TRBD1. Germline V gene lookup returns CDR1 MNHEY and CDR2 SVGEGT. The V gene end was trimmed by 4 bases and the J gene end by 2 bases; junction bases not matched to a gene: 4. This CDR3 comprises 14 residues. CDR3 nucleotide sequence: TGTGCCAGCAGTTTCCCGACAGGGGCCTACGAGCAGTACTTC. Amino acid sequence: CASSFPTGAYEQYF.

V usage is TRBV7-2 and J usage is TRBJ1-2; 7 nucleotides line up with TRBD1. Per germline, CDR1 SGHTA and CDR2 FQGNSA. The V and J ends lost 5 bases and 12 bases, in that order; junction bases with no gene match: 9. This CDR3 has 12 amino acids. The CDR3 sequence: CASSPGTVYHTF. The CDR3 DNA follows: TGTGCCAGCAGCCCCGGGACAGTTTACCACACCTTC.

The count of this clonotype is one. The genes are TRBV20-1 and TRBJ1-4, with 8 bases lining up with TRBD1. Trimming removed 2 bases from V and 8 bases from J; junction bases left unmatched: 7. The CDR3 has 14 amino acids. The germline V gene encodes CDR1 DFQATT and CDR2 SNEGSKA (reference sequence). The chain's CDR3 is CSARKTGAQEKLFF. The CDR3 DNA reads TGCAGTGCTAGAAAGACAGGGGCTCAGGAAAAACTGTTTTTT.

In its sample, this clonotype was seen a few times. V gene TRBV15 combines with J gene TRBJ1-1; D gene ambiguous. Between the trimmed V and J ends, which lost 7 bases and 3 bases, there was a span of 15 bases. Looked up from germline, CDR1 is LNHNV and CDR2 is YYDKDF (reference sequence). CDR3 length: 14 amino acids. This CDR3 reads CATTTNWEDTEAFF. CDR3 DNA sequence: TGTGCCACCACCACCAATTGGGAGGACACTGAAGCTTTCTTT.

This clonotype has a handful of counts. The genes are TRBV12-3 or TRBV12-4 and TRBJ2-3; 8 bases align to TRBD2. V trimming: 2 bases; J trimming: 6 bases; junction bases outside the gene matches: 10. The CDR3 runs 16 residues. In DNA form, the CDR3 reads TGTGCCAGCAGTTTATTTGGGCGGGAGGCCAGGGATACGCAGTATTTT. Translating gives CASSLFGREARDTQYF.

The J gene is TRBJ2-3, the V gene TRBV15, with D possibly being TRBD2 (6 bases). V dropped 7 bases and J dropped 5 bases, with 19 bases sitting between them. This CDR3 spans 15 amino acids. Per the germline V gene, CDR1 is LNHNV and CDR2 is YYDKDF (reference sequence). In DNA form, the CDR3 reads TGTGCCACCAAGCCCTCGTTCGGGAGTGGAGATACGCAGTATTTT. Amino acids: CATKPSFGSGDTQYF.

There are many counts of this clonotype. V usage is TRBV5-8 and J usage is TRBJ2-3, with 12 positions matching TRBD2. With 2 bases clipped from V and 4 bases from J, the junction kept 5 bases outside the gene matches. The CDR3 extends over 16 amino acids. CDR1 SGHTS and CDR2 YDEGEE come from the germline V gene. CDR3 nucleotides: TGTGCCAGCAGCTTTGGGACTAGCGGGTTGGCAGATACGCAGTATTTT. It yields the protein CASSFGTSGLADTQYF.

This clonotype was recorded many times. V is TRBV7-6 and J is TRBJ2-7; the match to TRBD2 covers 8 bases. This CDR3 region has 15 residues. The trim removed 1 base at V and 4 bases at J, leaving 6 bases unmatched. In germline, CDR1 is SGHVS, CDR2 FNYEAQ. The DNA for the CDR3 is TGTGCCAGCAGCTTAGGAACGGGGGGGTCATACGAGCAGTACTTC. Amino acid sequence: CASSLGTGGSYEQYF.

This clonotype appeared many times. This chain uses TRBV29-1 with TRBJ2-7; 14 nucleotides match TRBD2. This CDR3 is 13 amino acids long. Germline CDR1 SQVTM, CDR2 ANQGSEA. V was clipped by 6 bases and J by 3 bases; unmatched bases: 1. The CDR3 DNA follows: TGCAGCGTAGGGACTAGCGGGAGCTACGAGCAGTACTTC. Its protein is CSVGTSGSYEQYF.

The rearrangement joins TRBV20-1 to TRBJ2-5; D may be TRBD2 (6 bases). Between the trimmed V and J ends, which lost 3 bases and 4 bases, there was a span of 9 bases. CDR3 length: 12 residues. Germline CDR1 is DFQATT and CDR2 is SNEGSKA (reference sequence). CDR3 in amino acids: CSASRRVETQYF. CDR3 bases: TGCAGTGCTAGCCGGAGGGTAGAGACCCAGTACTTC.

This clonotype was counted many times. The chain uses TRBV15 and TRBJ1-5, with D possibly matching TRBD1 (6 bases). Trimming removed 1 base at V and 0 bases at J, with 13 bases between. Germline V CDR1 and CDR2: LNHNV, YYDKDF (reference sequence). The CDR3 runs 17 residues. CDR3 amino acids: CATSRGFKGDSNQPQHF. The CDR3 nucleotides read TGTGCCACCAGCAGAGGGTTCAAGGGGGATAGCAATCAGCCCCAGCATTTT.

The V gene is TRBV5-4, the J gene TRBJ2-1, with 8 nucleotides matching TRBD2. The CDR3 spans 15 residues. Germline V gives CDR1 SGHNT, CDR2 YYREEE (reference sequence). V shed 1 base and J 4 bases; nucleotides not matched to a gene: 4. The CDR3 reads CASSLRREAYNEQFF. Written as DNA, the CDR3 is TGTGCCAGCAGCTTGCGGCGGGAGGCATACAATGAGCAGTTCTTC.

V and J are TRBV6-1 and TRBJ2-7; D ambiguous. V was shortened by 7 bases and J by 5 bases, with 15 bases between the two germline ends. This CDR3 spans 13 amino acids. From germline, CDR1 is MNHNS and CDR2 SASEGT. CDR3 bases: TGTGCCAGCACCTTAATATTGGGTGACGAGCAGTACTTC. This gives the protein CASTLILGDEQYF.

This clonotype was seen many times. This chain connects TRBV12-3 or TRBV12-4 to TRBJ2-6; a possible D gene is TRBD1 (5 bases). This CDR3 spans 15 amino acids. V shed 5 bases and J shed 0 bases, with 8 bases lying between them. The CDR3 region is CASSPGISGANVLTF. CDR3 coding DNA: TGTGCCAGCAGTCCAGGGATCTCTGGGGCCAACGTCCTGACTTTC.

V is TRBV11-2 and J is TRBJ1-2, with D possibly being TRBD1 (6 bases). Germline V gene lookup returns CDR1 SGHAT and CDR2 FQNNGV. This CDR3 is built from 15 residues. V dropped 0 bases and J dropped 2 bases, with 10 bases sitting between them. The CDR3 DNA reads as TGTGCCAGCAGCTTAGACGGGGGGCCCAACTATGGCTACACCTTC. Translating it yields CASSLDGGPNYGYTF. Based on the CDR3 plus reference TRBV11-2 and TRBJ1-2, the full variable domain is EAGVAQSPRYKIIEKRQSVAFWCNPISGHATLYWYQQILGQGPKLLIQFQNNGVVDDSQLPKDRFSAERLKGVDSTLKIQPAKLEDSAVYLCASSLDGGPNYGYTFGSGTRLTVV.

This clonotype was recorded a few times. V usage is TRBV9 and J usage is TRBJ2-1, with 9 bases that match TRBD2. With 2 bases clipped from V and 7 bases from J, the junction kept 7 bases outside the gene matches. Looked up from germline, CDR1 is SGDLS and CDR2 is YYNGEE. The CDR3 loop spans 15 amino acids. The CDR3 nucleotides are TGTGCCAGCAGCGTGCGGCTTGCGGGAGGGAATGAGCAGTTCTTC. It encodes CASSVRLAGGNEQFF.

This CDR3 reads CASSFLTPAGNTIYF. CDR3 DNA sequence: TGTGCCAGCAGTTTTTTAACCCCGGCCGGAAACACCATATATTTT. J is TRBJ1-3 and V is TRBV6-5; D call uncertain. Germline assignment: CDR1 MNHEY and CDR2 SVGAGI. The CDR3 loop spans 15 amino acids. V was shortened by 4 bases and J by 4 bases, with 14 bases between the two germline ends.

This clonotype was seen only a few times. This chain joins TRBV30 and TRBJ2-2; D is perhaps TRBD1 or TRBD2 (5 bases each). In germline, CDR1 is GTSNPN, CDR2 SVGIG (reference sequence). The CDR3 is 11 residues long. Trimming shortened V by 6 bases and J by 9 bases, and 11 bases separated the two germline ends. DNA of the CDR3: TGTGCCTGCCTCTGGGGGTGGGAGCTGTTTTTT. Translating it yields CACLWGWELFF.

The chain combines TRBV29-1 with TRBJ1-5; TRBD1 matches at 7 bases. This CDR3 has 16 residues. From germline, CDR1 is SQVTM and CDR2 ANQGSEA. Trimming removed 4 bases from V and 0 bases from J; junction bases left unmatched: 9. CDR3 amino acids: CSVVDPDRNSNQPQHF. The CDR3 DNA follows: TGCAGCGTTGTGGACCCGGACAGGAATAGCAATCAGCCCCAGCATTTT.

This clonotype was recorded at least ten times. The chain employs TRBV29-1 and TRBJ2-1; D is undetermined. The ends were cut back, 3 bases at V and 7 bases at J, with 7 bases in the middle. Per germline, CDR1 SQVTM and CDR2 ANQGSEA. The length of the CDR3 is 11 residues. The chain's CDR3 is CSVEKRNEQFF. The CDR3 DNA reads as TGCAGCGTTGAGAAAAGGAATGAGCAGTTCTTC.